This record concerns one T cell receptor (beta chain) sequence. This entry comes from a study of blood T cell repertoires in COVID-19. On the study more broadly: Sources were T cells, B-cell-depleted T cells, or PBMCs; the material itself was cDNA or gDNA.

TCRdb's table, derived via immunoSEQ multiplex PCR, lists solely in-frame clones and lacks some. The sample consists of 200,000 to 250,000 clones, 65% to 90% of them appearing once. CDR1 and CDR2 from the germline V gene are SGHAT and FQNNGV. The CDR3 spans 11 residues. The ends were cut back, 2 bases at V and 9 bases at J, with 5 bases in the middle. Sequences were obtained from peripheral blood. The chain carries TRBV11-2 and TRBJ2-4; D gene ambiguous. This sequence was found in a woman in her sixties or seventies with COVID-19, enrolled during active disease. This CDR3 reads CASSLNSIQYF. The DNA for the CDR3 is TGTGCCAGCAGCTTAAACAGCATTCAGTACTTC.